This is a list of T cell receptor beta chains from one sample in a study of T-cell reconstitution after alpha-beta-depleted transplantation in children. Each CDR3 protein is one row after TCRdb ran MiXCR on the PCR reads. The data show about 610,000 distinct CDR3 sequences, with approximately 10% seen just once and roughly 4% held by the top ten. The sample here was PBMCs from the stem cell graft donor, taken from the stem cell graft. Receptors were obtained from a human donor who donated a stem cell graft to a child with acute myeloid leukemia. Each CDR3 is given with its conserved first and last residue. Fields, in order: J gene, clone size, V gene, D gene, CDR3 DNA, CDR3 protein. A D gene is named only where the DNA matches it firmly. Expanded clones are given a class, and other clones once, few, many or no size at all.

j_call: TRBJ2-1
clone_size: many
v_call: TRBV2
d_call: TRBD2
cdr3_nt: TGTGCCAGCAGCGGATCCGGGACTAGCGGGAGGGCGAATGAGCAGTTCTTC
cdr3_aa: CASSGSGTSGRANEQFF

j_call: TRBJ2-2
clone_size: NA
v_call: TRBV10-3
d_call: NA
cdr3_nt: TGTGCCGGCGGACCATTCTCGAACACCGGGGAGCTGTTTTTT
cdr3_aa: CAGGPFSNTGELFF

j_call: TRBJ2-1
clone_size: NA
v_call: TRBV13
d_call: NA
cdr3_nt: TGTGCCAGCAGCTTAAGCCTGGGAGGTGAGCAGTTCTTC
cdr3_aa: CASSLSLGGEQFF

j_call: TRBJ2-2
clone_size: NA
v_call: TRBV19
d_call: TRBD1
cdr3_nt: TGTGCCAGTAACATCGGGACAGGCATCACCGGGGAGCTGTTTTTT
cdr3_aa: CASNIGTGITGELFF

j_call: TRBJ2-3
clone_size: few
v_call: TRBV20-1
d_call: NA
cdr3_nt: TGCAGTGCTAGAATTGGGATTACAGATACGCAGTATTTT
cdr3_aa: CSARIGITDTQYF

j_call: TRBJ2-1
clone_size: few
v_call: TRBV5-6
d_call: TRBD1
cdr3_nt: TGTGCCAGCAGCTTGGTAACAGGGGCCCTATACAATGAGCAGTTCTTC
cdr3_aa: CASSLVTGALYNEQFF

j_call: TRBJ2-1
clone_size: many
v_call: TRBV29-1
d_call: NA
cdr3_nt: TGCAGCGCCGCTCAGCAGGATGAGCAGTTCTTC
cdr3_aa: CSAAQQDEQFF

j_call: TRBJ2-4
clone_size: few
v_call: TRBV3-1
d_call: NA
cdr3_nt: TGTGCCAGCAGCATCTATGGGGGACGCAACATTCAGTACTTC
cdr3_aa: CASSIYGGRNIQYF

j_call: TRBJ2-2
clone_size: many
v_call: TRBV20-1
d_call: TRBD1
cdr3_nt: TGCAGTGCTAGAGGACAGGGGGCAGTCACCGGGGAGCTGTTTTTT
cdr3_aa: CSARGQGAVTGELFF

j_call: TRBJ2-3
clone_size: NA
v_call: TRBV29-1
d_call: NA
cdr3_nt: TGCAGCGAAATAGACGGCACAGATACGCAGTATTTT
cdr3_aa: CSEIDGTDTQYF

j_call: TRBJ1-3
clone_size: many
v_call: TRBV20-1
d_call: NA
cdr3_nt: TGCAGTGCTAGAGACGGCAACTCTGGAAACACCATATATTTT
cdr3_aa: CSARDGNSGNTIYF

j_call: TRBJ2-2
clone_size: many
v_call: TRBV29-1
d_call: TRBD1
cdr3_nt: TGCAGCGCCGGACTCAGGGGGCTTGGGACCGGGGAGCTGTTTTTT
cdr3_aa: CSAGLRGLGTGELFF

j_call: TRBJ2-3
clone_size: NA
v_call: TRBV5-4
d_call: TRBD2
cdr3_nt: TGTGCCAGCAGCGACGGGGGGGGCGTAGATACGCAGTATTTT
cdr3_aa: CASSDGGGVDTQYF

j_call: TRBJ1-2
clone_size: NA
v_call: TRBV7-3
d_call: NA
cdr3_nt: TGTGCCAGCAGCTCGACAGGAGGTGGCTACACCTTC
cdr3_aa: CASSSTGGGYTF

j_call: TRBJ2-3
clone_size: NA
v_call: TRBV3-1
d_call: NA
cdr3_nt: TGTGCCACAGGGATGAGTGAGCAGGCCCATATGGATACGCAGTATTTT
cdr3_aa: CATGMSEQAHMDTQYF

j_call: TRBJ2-7
clone_size: NA
v_call: TRBV7-6
d_call: NA
cdr3_nt: TGTGCCAGCAGCTTACGGGAGCTCACCTACGAGCAGTACTTC
cdr3_aa: CASSLRELTYEQYF

j_call: TRBJ2-7
clone_size: NA
v_call: TRBV7-2
d_call: TRBD2
cdr3_nt: TGTGCCAGCAGCCCGACTAGCAACTACGAGCAGTACTTC
cdr3_aa: CASSPTSNYEQYF

j_call: TRBJ2-6
clone_size: many
v_call: TRBV5-1
d_call: TRBD1
cdr3_nt: TGCGCCAGCAGCACCCTACAGGGGGATGGGGCCAACGTCCTGACTTTC
cdr3_aa: CASSTLQGDGANVLTF

j_call: TRBJ2-7
clone_size: many
v_call: TRBV6-5
d_call: NA
cdr3_nt: TGTGCCAGCAGTTACGGTGTAATGCAGTACTTC
cdr3_aa: CASSYGVMQYF

j_call: TRBJ2-7
clone_size: NA
v_call: TRBV20-1
d_call: NA
cdr3_nt: TGCAGTGCTAGAGATAACAACAGGCTCTACGAGCAGTACTTC
cdr3_aa: CSARDNNRLYEQYF

j_call: TRBJ2-3
clone_size: few
v_call: TRBV7-2
d_call: TRBD2
cdr3_nt: TGTGCCAGCACCCTGAGGGCGGGAGACGGGACAGATACGCAGTATTTT
cdr3_aa: CASTLRAGDGTDTQYF